Detailed here is one TCR beta chain. A Seattle source enrolled patients during active infection and followed them longitudinally. In the original processing: Reference gene primers were amplified, and this amplification served to estimate nucleated cell counts. The data were produced by immunoSEQ multiplex PCR, yet TCRdb's version contains in-frame clones alone and is incomplete. For V, J and clone size, that table is used; D and trimming come from the DNA. The sample has 250,000 to 350,000 clones, 88% seen once. The data were obtained in a study of blood T cell repertoires in COVID-19. The wider study: The cDNA or gDNA used as material had been derived from T cells, B-cell-depleted T cells, or PBMCs.

The CDR3 extends over 13 amino acids. V lost 5 bases to trimming and J lost 7 bases; unmatched junction nucleotides: 5. The germline V gene encodes CDR1 SNHLY and CDR2 FYNNEI. Sequenced input: peripheral blood. V and J are TRBV2 and TRBJ1-2; TRBD1 agrees at 9 bases. This TCR derives from a woman younger than 45 with COVID-19, enrolled during active disease. In DNA form, the CDR3 reads TGTGCCAGCAGTTTACAGGGGGCGGGTGGCTACACCTTC. This gives the protein CASSLQGAGGYTF.